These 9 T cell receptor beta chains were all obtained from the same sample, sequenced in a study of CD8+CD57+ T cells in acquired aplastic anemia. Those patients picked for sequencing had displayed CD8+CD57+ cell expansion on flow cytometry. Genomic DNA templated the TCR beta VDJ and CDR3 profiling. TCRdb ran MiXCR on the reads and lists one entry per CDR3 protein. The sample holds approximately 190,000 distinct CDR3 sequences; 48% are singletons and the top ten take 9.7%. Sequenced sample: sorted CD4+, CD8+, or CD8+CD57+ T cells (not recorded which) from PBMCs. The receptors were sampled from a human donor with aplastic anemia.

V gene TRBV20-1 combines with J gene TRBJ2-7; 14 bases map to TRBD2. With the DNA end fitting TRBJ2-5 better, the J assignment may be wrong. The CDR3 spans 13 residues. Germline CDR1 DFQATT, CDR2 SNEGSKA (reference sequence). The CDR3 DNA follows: TGCAGTTTGGGACTAGCGGGAGCAGAGACCCAGTACTTC. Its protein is CSLGLAGAETQYF.

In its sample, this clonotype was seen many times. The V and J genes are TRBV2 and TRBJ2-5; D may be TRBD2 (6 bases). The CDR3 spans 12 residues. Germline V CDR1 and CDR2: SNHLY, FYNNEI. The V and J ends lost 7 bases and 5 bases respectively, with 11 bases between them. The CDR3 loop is CASKEGPETQYF. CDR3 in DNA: TGTGCCAGCAAGGAGGGTCCCGAGACCCAGTACTTC.

CDR3: CASSGRGAGTHEQYF. The CDR3 nucleotides read TGTGCCAGTAGTGGCCGGGGAGCGGGAACCCACGAGCAGTACTTC. The rearrangement uses TRBV19 and TRBJ2-7; 7 bases fit TRBD2. Unmatched junction bases numbered 12, after V lost 5 bases and J lost 5 bases. Germline V gene lookup returns CDR1 LNHDA and CDR2 SQIVND (reference sequence). The CDR3 spans 15 residues.

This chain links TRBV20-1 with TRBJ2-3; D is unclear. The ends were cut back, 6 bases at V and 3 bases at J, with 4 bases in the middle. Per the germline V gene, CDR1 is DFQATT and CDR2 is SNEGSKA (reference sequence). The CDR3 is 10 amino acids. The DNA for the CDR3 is TGCAGTGCCAAAACAGATACGCAGTATTTT. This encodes CSAKTDTQYF.

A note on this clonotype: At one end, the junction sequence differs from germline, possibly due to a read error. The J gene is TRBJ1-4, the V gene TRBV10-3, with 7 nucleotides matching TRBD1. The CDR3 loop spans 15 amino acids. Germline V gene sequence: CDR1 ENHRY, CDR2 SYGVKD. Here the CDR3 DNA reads TGTGCCATCAGCCCGACCGGGACAGCTAATGAAAAACTGTGTTTT. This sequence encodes CAISPTGTANEKLCF.

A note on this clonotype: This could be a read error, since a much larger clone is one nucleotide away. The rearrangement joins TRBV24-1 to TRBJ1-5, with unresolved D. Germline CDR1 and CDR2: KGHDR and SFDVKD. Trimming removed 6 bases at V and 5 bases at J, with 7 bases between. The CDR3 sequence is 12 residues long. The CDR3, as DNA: TGTGCCACCAGTTTTCAGGATCAGCCCCAGCATTTT. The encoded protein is CATSFQDQPQHF.

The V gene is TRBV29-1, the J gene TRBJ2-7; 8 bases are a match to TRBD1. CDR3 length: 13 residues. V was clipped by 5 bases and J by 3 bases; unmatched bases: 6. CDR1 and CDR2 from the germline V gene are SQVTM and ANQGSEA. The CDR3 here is CSVSGQGDYEQYF. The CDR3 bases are TGCAGCGTTTCTGGACAGGGAGACTACGAGCAGTACTTC.

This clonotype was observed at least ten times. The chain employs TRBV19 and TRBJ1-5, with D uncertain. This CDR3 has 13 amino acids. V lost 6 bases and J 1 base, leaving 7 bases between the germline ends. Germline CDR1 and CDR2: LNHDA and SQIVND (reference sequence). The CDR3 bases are TGTGCCAGTAGGTCCCGGAGCAATCAGCCCCAGCATTTT. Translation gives CASRSRSNQPQHF.

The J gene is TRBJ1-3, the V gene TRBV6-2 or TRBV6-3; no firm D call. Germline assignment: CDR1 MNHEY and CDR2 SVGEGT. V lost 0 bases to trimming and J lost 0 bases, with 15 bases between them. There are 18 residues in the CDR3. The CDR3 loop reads CASSYSMTARRSGNTIYF. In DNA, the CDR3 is TGTGCCAGCAGTTACTCGATGACCGCCAGGCGCTCTGGAAACACCATATATTTT.